This TCR beta chain was observed in a study of blood T cell repertoires in COVID-19. Overall study: Sites in the United States, Italy and Spain provided acute and convalescent COVID-19 samples. Sample material is recorded as cDNA or gDNA derived from T cells, B-cell-depleted T cells, or PBMCs.

Germline V gives CDR1 WSHSY, CDR2 SAAADI. V dropped 10 bases and J dropped 5; count of bases not matched to a gene: 14. The CDR3 spans 16 residues. Produced via immunoSEQ multiplex PCR; TCRdb's table is partial and in-frame only. Of about 290,000 clones listed, around 89% are singletons. This sequence originates from a man between 40 and 49 years old with acute or convalescent COVID-19. The chain employs TRBV10-2 and TRBJ1-1; 12 nucleotides line up with TRBD1. Sequences were obtained from peripheral blood. The CDR3 spells CATRSGTGGGRTEAFF. CDR3 DNA: TGCGCCACCAGATCCGGGACAGGGGGCGGAAGAACTGAAGCTTTCTTT.